This TCR beta chain was sequenced in a study of cytomegalovirus exposure and HLA in healthy donors. Broader study findings: Most observed TCR sequences were rare, whereas some public TCRs were detected in many donors. As was reported, the classifier diagnosed cytomegalovirus status with high specificity and sensitivity. Through in vitro validation, three CMV-associated chains were shown to be specific for CMV antigens.

Repertoires were generated with immunoSEQ multiplex PCR, while TCRdb's copy carries only in-frame clones and drops some. The sample contains 350,000 or so clones, 70% to 90% of which appear only once. CDR1 and CDR2 (germline): MNHNY, SVGAGI (reference sequence). This CDR3 spans 15 amino acids. V was trimmed by 2 bases and J by 5 bases, leaving 16 bases between them. This clone was observed a handful of times. Its antigen is not known. The chain recombines TRBV6-6 with TRBJ2-7; possibly TRBD1 for D (6 bases). The sequence was collected from a woman in her late teens or twenties in good health and CMV-seronegative. Sequencing used PBMCs. The CDR3: CASSYLRGNKNEQYF. For the CDR3, the DNA is TGTGCCAGCAGTTACCTCAGGGGTAATAAAAACGAGCAGTACTTC.